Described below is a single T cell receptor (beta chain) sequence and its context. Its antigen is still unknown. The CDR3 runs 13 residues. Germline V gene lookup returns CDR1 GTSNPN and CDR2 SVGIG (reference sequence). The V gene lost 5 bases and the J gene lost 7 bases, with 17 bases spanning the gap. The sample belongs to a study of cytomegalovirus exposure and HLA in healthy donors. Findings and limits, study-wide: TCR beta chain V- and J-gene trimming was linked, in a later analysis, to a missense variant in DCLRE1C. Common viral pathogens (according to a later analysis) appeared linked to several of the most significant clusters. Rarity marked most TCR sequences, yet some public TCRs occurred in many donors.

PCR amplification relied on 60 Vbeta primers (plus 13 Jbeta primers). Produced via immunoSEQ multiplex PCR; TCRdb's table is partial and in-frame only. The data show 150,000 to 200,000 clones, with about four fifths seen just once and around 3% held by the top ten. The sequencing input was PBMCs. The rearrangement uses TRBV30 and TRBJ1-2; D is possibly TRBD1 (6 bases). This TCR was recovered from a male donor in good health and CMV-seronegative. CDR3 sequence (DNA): TGTGCCTGGGTACAGGGTACGGTGTTTGGCTACACCTTC. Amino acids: CAWVQGTVFGYTF.